The entry below describes one TCR beta chain. This sample stems from a study of shared clonotypes between healthy human individuals. This CDR3 comprises 15 residues. Germline CDR1 SEHNR, CDR2 FQNEAQ (reference sequence). V shed 1 base and J 5 bases; nucleotides not matched to a gene: 2. Produced via immunoSEQ multiplex PCR; TCRdb's table is partial and in-frame only. The table lists roughly 770,000 clones, around 96% of them singletons. In the naive CD8 group, cells lacked CD45RO and were positively selected for CCR7, so terminally differentiated effector memory CD45RA+ cells were left out. Specimen: naive CD8+ T cells sorted from blood. The V and J genes are TRBV7-9 and TRBJ1-4; 9 bases map to TRBD1. The source of this sequence is a man aged 30-40 years in good health. The CDR3 coding sequence is TGTGCCAGCAGCTTAGTAGGACAGGGGAATGAAAAACTGTTTTTT. This gives the protein CASSLVGQGNEKLFF.